This T cell receptor (beta chain) was obtained from a study of post-analysis software for immune sequencing data (dated by TCRdb to between 2014 and 2017). About the study as a whole: Relapsing-remitting, secondary progressive and progressive-relapsing multiple sclerosis were recorded as disease courses, and subtype annotation was lacking for some patients. The multiple sclerosis patient repertoires were compared with more than 9 previously published healthy control repertoires from donors aged 6 to 25 years. A subset of samples was prepared in parallel using single-end sample barcoding, then pooled and co-amplified after Illumina adapter ligation. Overall results and qualifications from the work: Several TRBV segments, including TRBV5-6, TRBV5-1 and TRBV20-1, were significantly more frequent in patients than controls. The multiple sclerosis patient group was slightly younger than the control group. Compared with controls, multiple sclerosis patients had significantly lower normalized Chao1 diversity, a finding suggesting substantial peripheral T-cell clonal expansion. Strong co-clustering of samples prepared in the same batch was shown by direct clustering with F measure, prompting a batch-effect correction.

TCR beta repertoires were profiled from peripheral blood of about a dozen young patients with multiple sclerosis to demonstrate the VDJtools post-analysis software. The multiple sclerosis patients were children and adolescents ranging in age from roughly 6 to 15 years. Based on the germline V gene (reference sequence), the CDR1 and CDR2 sequences are DFQATT and SNEGSKA. CDR3 length: 15 amino acids, cysteine to phenylalanine. Just CDR3 DNA is preserved here, 45 bases in frame from base 1. V lost 3 bases and J lost 2 bases, and the count of bases not matched to a germline gene is 6. The library was prepared using PCR. Instrument used: Illumina HiSeq 2500. To reduce PCR and sequencing biases, unique molecular identifiers were built into the TCR beta cDNA libraries. About 500,000 cDNA molecules were obtained per 1 to 10 million input T cells, so each molecule approximated one T cell. The patient libraries were prepared and sequenced with the same protocol used for the earlier healthy control dataset. Samples belonging to the same batch were prepared together, multiplexed and sequenced on a shared HiSeq lane. The original pipeline was this. Raw barcoded reads were processed with MIGEC, discarding single-read molecular identifier groups before consensus assembly and CDR3 extraction. Clonotype tables were post-analysed with VDJtools, normalizing diversity by down-sampling all datasets to the smallest sample size. To correct batch-related cross-sample contamination, repertoire overlap clustering matched CDR3 amino acid sequences but not nucleotide sequences. The public reads were quality trimmed at Q25 with fastp and then assembled into clones with MiXCR by TCRdb, keeping productive beta chains. Identical CDR3 proteins give one entry, which carries the most common genes and DNA. TCRdb assigned the V and J calls; the authors' analysis was not used. The sample table records some 700,000 distinct CDR3 sequences; over 45% of these occur just once. Jointly, the top ten make up 10% to 12% of the sample.

Of note for this clonotype: What this receptor recognizes is not known. Base qualities are not provided; no much larger clone lies one nucleotide away.

Source material: blood. The sequence came from a girl aged 2-10 years with multiple sclerosis. Recombination linked TRBV20-1 to TRBJ2-7; 11 central nucleotides agree with TRBD2. The DNA sequence follows: TGCAGTGCTAGTCCTAGCGGGAGGCCAACCTACGAGCAGTACTTC. This gives the protein CSASPSGRPTYEQYF.